This T cell receptor beta chain was sequenced during a study of glioma-infiltrating T cells after dendritic cell vaccination. All glioblastoma patients lacked an isocitrate dehydrogenase mutation. Up to about 2 ug genomic DNA was used for TCRB CDR3 amplification. The protocol was immunoSEQ multiplex PCR, while the TCRdb copy is restricted to in-frame clones and leaves out a portion. The sample records under 100,000 clones, about 90% being singletons. Germline V gene sequence: CDR1 LNHDA, CDR2 SQIVND (reference sequence). J lost 3 bases, V lost 5 bases, and 3 bases had no gene match. The CDR3 totals 13 residues. Study-wide results and limits: Higher pretreatment TIL content predicted longer progression-free time and survival.

On this clone itself: Its antigen is currently unknown.

The V and J genes are TRBV19 and TRBJ1-1, with 7 bases lining up with TRBD1. Material: blood, obtained before dendritic cell vaccination. The TCR sequence derives from a human donor with glioblastoma. The CDR3 coding sequence is TGTGCCAGTAGTTGGCAGGGGGACACTGAAGCTTTCTTT. This translates into CASSWQGDTEAFF.